These 20 T cell receptor beta chains share one sample of origin, sequenced in a study of T-cell reconstitution after alpha-beta-depleted transplantation in children listed by TCRdb under 2016. Library preparation was by PCR. Instrument on record: Illumina HiSeq 2500. Molecular barcoding was employed in the preparation of TCR libraries, with unique molecular identifiers being used to normalize TCRbeta repertoire quantification. TCRdb ran its own pipeline on the public reads, namely fastp trimming at Q25 and MiXCR clone calling, and kept in-frame beta chains. Rows with a matching CDR3 protein are joined into one entry that keeps the most common DNA and genes. The sample yields under 350,000 distinct CDR3 sequences; 9.9% were counted once. Of the sample, over 9.5% is held by the ten largest clones. Source: PBMCs from the stem cell graft donor, taken from the stem cell graft. The source of these receptors is a human donor who donated a stem cell graft to a child with SCID.

This clonotype came up a few times. Here the CDR3 reads CASSLGLSQGAFF. The CDR3 DNA reads TGTGCCAGCAGCTTAGGCCTCTCACAGGGGGCTTTCTTT. The J gene is TRBJ1-1, the V gene TRBV11-2, with 7 bases lining up with TRBD1. The CDR3 extends over 13 amino acids. The ends lost 1 base at V and 11 bases at J; junction bases unmatched: 7. Per germline, CDR1 SGHAT and CDR2 FQNNGV.

DNA for the CDR3: TGCGCCAGCAGTGAGATGCCGACTAGCGGGAAAGAGACCCAGTACTTC. It translates to CASSEMPTSGKETQYF. The chain employs TRBV10-2 and TRBJ2-5, with TRBD2 identical over 11 bases. The J segment lost 3 bases and the V segment lost 2 bases, leaving 5 bases of the junction unmatched. The CDR3 loop spans 16 amino acids. CDR1 WSHSY and CDR2 SAAADI come from the germline V gene.

The rearrangement links TRBV19 to TRBJ1-6, with a weak D call TRBD1 (5 bases). V was pared by 5 bases and J by 8 bases, with 13 bases between. CDR1 LNHDA and CDR2 SQIVND come from the germline V gene (reference sequence). This CDR3 region has 14 residues. In DNA, the CDR3 is TGTGCCAGTAGTTGGGGACGGACCTATTCACCCCTCCACTTT. It encodes CASSWGRTYSPLHF.

This clonotype has a count of ten or more. The genes are TRBV6-5 and TRBJ2-2; 7 bases align to TRBD1. The CDR3 is 14 amino acids. V trimming: 7 bases; J trimming: 3 bases; junction bases outside the gene matches: 5. The germline V gene encodes CDR1 MNHEY and CDR2 SVGAGI. The CDR3 is CASNRGGDTGELFF. The DNA of the CDR3 is TGTGCCAGCAACAGGGGTGGGGACACCGGGGAGCTGTTTTTT.

Worth noting for this clonotype: No conserved phenylalanine or tryptophan ends this CDR3, so it is likely a read error. The V gene is TRBV6-6, the J gene TRBJ1-1; TRBD1 agrees at 8 bases. Trimming removed 0 bases from V and 9 bases from J; junction bases left unmatched: 3. From germline, CDR1 is MNHNY and CDR2 SVGAGI (reference sequence). The CDR3 is 13 residues long. CDR3 residues: CASSYSGQGQAFS. CDR3 nucleotides: TGTGCCAGCAGTTACTCAGGACAGGGCCAAGCTTTCTCT.

A few counts support this clonotype. The chain couples TRBV4-2 to TRBJ2-3, with 12 nucleotides matching TRBD2. The CDR3 contains 16 residues. Germline trimming cut 1 base from V and 5 bases from J; bases unmatched to any gene: 4. Germline CDR1 and CDR2: LGHNA and YNFKEQ. CDR3 sequence reads: CASSQVGTSGLDTQYF. CDR3 DNA sequence: TGTGCCAGCAGCCAAGTTGGGACTAGCGGGTTAGATACGCAGTATTTT.

The table lists this clonotype with a few counts. The chain employs TRBV12-3 or TRBV12-4 and TRBJ2-1; D ambiguous. Trimming shortened V by 5 bases and J by 12 bases, and 17 bases separated the two germline ends. The CDR3 runs 13 residues. This CDR3 reads CASSVGMGLMQFF. In nucleotides, the CDR3 is TGTGCCAGCAGTGTTGGGATGGGGTTAATGCAGTTCTTC.

This clonotype was recorded many times. V is TRBV5-8 and J is TRBJ2-3, with unresolved D. Germline loops: CDR1 SGHTS, CDR2 YDEGEE. V was cut by 3 bases and J by 0 bases, with 8 bases left in between. The CDR3 extends over 14 amino acids. CDR3 nucleotides: TGTGCCAGCAGCTCTCCGTTGAGCACAGATACGCAGTATTTT. Protein product: CASSSPLSTDTQYF.

The V and J genes are TRBV9 and TRBJ2-1; 11 nucleotides match TRBD2. Germline loops: CDR1 SGDLS, CDR2 YYNGEE. Unmatched junction bases numbered 5, after V lost 2 bases and J lost 7 bases. This CDR3 comprises 15 residues. DNA of the CDR3: TGTGCCAGCAGCGTTAGCGGGGGGGTGAGAAATGAGCAGTTCTTC. It encodes CASSVSGGVRNEQFF.

This rearrangement joins TRBV9 to TRBJ2-7; tentatively, D is TRBD2 (5 bases). Germline CDR1 is SGDLS and CDR2 is YYNGEE. The length of the CDR3 is 17 residues. Trimming removed 3 bases from V and 6 bases from J, with 25 bases in between. The CDR3 sequence is CASSDRASRGPACEQYF. The CDR3 region has the DNA TGTGCCAGCAGCGATCGGGCCTCGCGAGGGCCGGCGTGCGAGCAGTACTTC.

This clonotype occurred many times. The CDR3 sequence is CATSAGSLNQPQHF. CDR3 coding DNA: TGTGCCACCAGTGCCGGGTCCCTAAATCAGCCCCAGCATTTT. The chain carries TRBV15 and TRBJ1-5; D unresolved. CDR3 size: 14 residues. Trimming took off 6 bases at V and 4 bases at J, with 13 bases between the two ends. Germline V lookup: CDR1 LNHNV, CDR2 YYDKDF (reference sequence).

At least ten counts were recorded for this clonotype. The rearrangement joins TRBV9 to TRBJ2-1; maybe TRBD2 (6 bases). Per germline, CDR1 SGDLS and CDR2 YYNGEE. The CDR3 consists of 13 residues. Trimming took off 7 bases at V and 3 bases at J, with 11 bases between the two ends. This CDR3 reads CASGEADYNEQFF. Here the CDR3 DNA reads TGTGCCAGCGGGGAGGCAGACTACAATGAGCAGTTCTTC. Full variable domain (missing parts from reference TRBV9 and TRBJ2-1): DSGVTQTPKHLITATGQRVTLRCSPRSGDLSVYWYQQSLDQGLQFLIQYYNGEERAKGNILERFSAQQFPDLHSELNLSSLELGDSALYFCASGEADYNEQFFGPGTRLTVL.

This clonotype was detected a few times. This chain uses TRBV6-5 with TRBJ2-7; D not resolved. V lost 2 bases and J 1 base, leaving 6 bases between the germline ends. This CDR3 contains 13 residues. The germline CDR1 and CDR2 sequences are MNHEY and SVGAGI. CDR3 DNA: TGTGCCAGCAGTTACCAAGTTTCCTACGAGCAGTACTTC. As protein: CASSYQVSYEQYF.

This clonotype has only a few counts. The chain carries TRBV12-3 or TRBV12-4 and TRBJ2-2; 11 bases align to TRBD1. CDR3 size: 14 residues. V dropped 4 bases and J dropped 6; count of bases not matched to a gene: 1. CDR3 sequence reads: CASSWTGGPGELFF. In DNA form, the CDR3 reads TGTGCCAGCAGTTGGACAGGGGGCCCCGGGGAGCTGTTTTTT.

The chain has TRBV5-6 and TRBJ2-7; a weak D match, TRBD2 (5 bases). Germline V CDR1 and CDR2: SGHDT, YYEEEE. This CDR3 contains 15 residues. Trimming took off 4 bases at V and 1 base at J, with 15 bases between the two ends. CDR3: CASSGPGWGSYEQYF. Here the CDR3 DNA reads TGTGCCAGCAGCGGGCCGGGGTGGGGATCCTACGAGCAGTACTTC.

The chain combines TRBV5-1 with TRBJ1-4; the D is unclear. The CDR3 loop spans 15 amino acids. Deletions cut 0 bases from V and 2 bases from J, with 8 bases between. Germline lookup yields CDR1 SGHRS and CDR2 YFSETQ. Here the CDR3 reads CASSLVSGTNEKLFF. DNA for the CDR3: TGCGCCAGCAGCTTGGTATCGGGGACTAATGAAAAACTGTTTTTT.

The V call is TRBV15, the J call TRBJ1-5; D not certain. Germline-derived CDR1 and CDR2 are LNHNV and YYDKDF (reference sequence). CDR3 size: 15 residues. With 1 base removed from V and 0 bases from J, the gap between germline ends came to 7 bases. Here the CDR3 reads CATSRGTGSNQPQHF. In DNA form, the CDR3 reads TGTGCCACCAGCAGAGGAACGGGTAGCAATCAGCCCCAGCATTTT.

For the CDR3, the DNA is TGTGCCAGCAGTCTAACAGGGGGCGCGGGTTTGAGCGACGAGCAGTACTTC. This gives the protein CASSLTGGAGLSDEQYF. The chain has TRBV12-3 or TRBV12-4 and TRBJ2-7; TRBD1 aligns across 9 bases. Losses at the gene ends were 5 bases for V and 5 bases for J; bases not matched to a gene: 16. The CDR3 covers 17 residues.

The chain carries TRBV15 and TRBJ1-2; D remains unclear. Germline-derived CDR1 and CDR2 are LNHNV and YYDKDF (reference sequence). There are 16 residues in the CDR3. The V gene lost 0 bases and the J gene lost 5 bases, with 16 bases spanning the gap. CDR3 amino acids: CATSRDLDLGYYGYTF. The CDR3 DNA sequence: TGTGCCACCAGCAGAGATCTGGACCTAGGGTATTATGGCTACACCTTC.

This clonotype was observed at least ten times. The chain is built from TRBV12-3 or TRBV12-4 and TRBJ1-2; no firm D call. The CDR3 is made up of 12 amino acids. Trimming cost V 6 bases and J 4 bases, with 9 bases left between them. The CDR3 sequence: CASRSTTYGYTF. The CDR3 bases are TGTGCCAGCAGGTCAACCACCTATGGCTACACCTTC.